This TCR beta chain is from a study of glioma-infiltrating T cells after dendritic cell vaccination. The overall study: Autologous tumor lysate was loaded overnight onto monocyte-derived dendritic cells grown less than 8 days with IL-4 and GM-CSF.

The time point: after dendritic cell vaccination, including at tumor progression/relapse. Looked up from germline, CDR1 is GTSNPN and CDR2 is SVGIG (reference sequence). V gave up 3 bases and J gave up 4 bases, with 12 bases separating them. This CDR3 spans 14 amino acids. Only in-frame clones appear in the TCRdb table, and some are missing; sequencing was by immunoSEQ multiplex PCR. The table shows 90,000 to 110,000 clones, with around 90% occurring only once. Sample: blood, taken after dendritic cell vaccination. The sequence derives from a human donor with glioblastoma. The genes are TRBV30 and TRBJ1-4, with D possibly TRBD1 on 6 matching bases. CDR3 sequence reads: CAWRPKGVNEKLFF. The DNA for the CDR3 is TGTGCCTGGAGGCCCAAGGGGGTTAATGAAAAACTGTTTTTT.